This is a list of T cell receptor beta chains from one sample in a study of shared clonotypes between healthy human individuals. TCRdb keeps only in-frame clones here, not all; method: immunoSEQ multiplex PCR. Here the sample spans under 750,000 clones, roughly two thirds being singletons. The sample taken for sequencing was memory CD4+ T cells sorted from blood. The receptors derive from a woman under 40 in good health. Each CDR3 is given with its conserved first and last residue. Each record gives: clone size, J gene, V gene, D gene, CDR3 DNA, CDR3 protein. A D gene is named only where the DNA matches it firmly. Rows give clone size only sometimes, using once, few, many, or a class for an expanded clone.

clone size: -; J gene: TRBJ1-5; V gene: TRBV4-1; D gene: -; CDR3 DNA: TGCGCCAGCAGCCAAGGAGGTGCACAGTTCAATCAGCCCCAGCATTTT; CDR3 protein: CASSQGGAQFNQPQHF
clone size: few; J gene: TRBJ2-7; V gene: TRBV7-2; D gene: -; CDR3 DNA: TGTGCCAGCAGCTTAGGGAACAACTACGAGCAGTACTTC; CDR3 protein: CASSLGNNYEQYF
clone size: few; J gene: TRBJ1-2; V gene: TRBV28; D gene: -; CDR3 DNA: TGTGCCAGCAGTAAATCTTATGGCTACACCTTC; CDR3 protein: CASSKSYGYTF
clone size: -; J gene: TRBJ2-3; V gene: TRBV7-9; D gene: TRBD1; CDR3 DNA: TGTGCCAGCAGCTTATCCGGGACAGGTTGGGATACGCAGTATTTT; CDR3 protein: CASSLSGTGWDTQYF
clone size: -; J gene: TRBJ1-5; V gene: TRBV6-1; D gene: TRBD1; CDR3 DNA: TGTGCCAGCAGTGGGACAGGGGTTAGCAATCAGCCCCAGCATTTT; CDR3 protein: CASSGTGVSNQPQHF
clone size: once; J gene: TRBJ2-5; V gene: TRBV30; D gene: -; CDR3 DNA: TGTGCCTGGAGTGTAGATTTAGGGCGGGAGACCCAGTACTTC; CDR3 protein: CAWSVDLGRETQYF
clone size: once; J gene: TRBJ1-5; V gene: TRBV2; D gene: -; CDR3 DNA: TGTGCCAGCACCCCCCGGCCGGAAGGGAATACTCAGCCCCAGCATTTT; CDR3 protein: CASTPRPEGNTQPQHF
clone size: -; J gene: TRBJ2-1; V gene: TRBV18; D gene: -; CDR3 DNA: TGTGCCAGCTCACCACTAGCGGCCCGTCTCTACAATGAGCAGTTCTTC; CDR3 protein: CASSPLAARLYNEQFF
clone size: -; J gene: TRBJ2-7; V gene: TRBV28; D gene: -; CDR3 DNA: TGTGCCAGCAGTGTAAGGGACGGATCCTACGAGCAGTACTTC; CDR3 protein: CASSVRDGSYEQYF
clone size: once; J gene: TRBJ2-5; V gene: TRBV5-6; D gene: -; CDR3 DNA: TGTGCCAGCAGCTTGGCCGTGGGAGGTGAGACCCAGTACTTC; CDR3 protein: CASSLAVGGETQYF
clone size: -; J gene: TRBJ2-7; V gene: TRBV7-2; D gene: -; CDR3 DNA: TGTGCCAGCAGCTTTAAACTAGAGCAGTACTTC; CDR3 protein: CASSFKLEQYF
clone size: few; J gene: TRBJ2-7; V gene: TRBV14; D gene: -; CDR3 DNA: TGTGCCAGCAGCCAAGCCCAGGTCCAGTACTTC; CDR3 protein: CASSQAQVQYF
clone size: -; J gene: TRBJ2-1; V gene: TRBV4-2; D gene: TRBD2; CDR3 DNA: TGTGCCAGCAGCCAAGCTCCCGGCGGGCTAGCGGGCTACAATGAGCAGTTCTTC; CDR3 protein: CASSQAPGGLAGYNEQFF
clone size: -; J gene: TRBJ2-6; V gene: TRBV11-1; D gene: -; CDR3 DNA: TGTGCCAGCAGCCACGAGCTGACTGGGGCCAACGTCCTGACTTTC; CDR3 protein: CASSHELTGANVLTF
clone size: -; J gene: TRBJ1-2; V gene: TRBV7-6; D gene: -; CDR3 DNA: TGTGCCAGCAGCGACCCCGGCCAAGGATATGGCTACACCTTC; CDR3 protein: CASSDPGQGYGYTF
clone size: few; J gene: TRBJ2-6; V gene: TRBV18; D gene: TRBD2; CDR3 DNA: TGTGCCAGCTCACCGGGACTAGCGGGGTCCCTTAGGGCCAACGTCCTGACTTTC; CDR3 protein: CASSPGLAGSLRANVLTF
clone size: -; J gene: TRBJ2-1; V gene: TRBV28; D gene: TRBD2; CDR3 DNA: TGTGCCAGCAGCTGGGGACTAGCGGGAGCAAGAGAGCAGTTCTTC; CDR3 protein: CASSWGLAGAREQFF
clone size: few; J gene: TRBJ2-7; V gene: TRBV28; D gene: TRBD2; CDR3 DNA: TGTGCCAGCAGACGGACTAGTCCTCCGTACGAGCAGTACTTC; CDR3 protein: CASRRTSPPYEQYF
clone size: -; J gene: TRBJ2-7; V gene: TRBV10-2; D gene: TRBD2; CDR3 DNA: TGCGCCAGCAGTATGGGCGGGAGGGCCGAGCAGTACTTC; CDR3 protein: CASSMGGRAEQYF
clone size: -; J gene: TRBJ1-5; V gene: TRBV25-1; D gene: TRBD1; CDR3 DNA: TGTGCCAGCAGTGACGGGCGGGACAGCCCTCTCAATCAGCCCCAGCATTTT; CDR3 protein: CASSDGRDSPLNQPQHF
clone size: -; J gene: TRBJ2-1; V gene: TRBV5-1; D gene: TRBD2; CDR3 DNA: TGCGCCAGCAGCTTGGAAGCTAGCGGGAGATCGTTCTTC; CDR3 protein: CASSLEASGRSFF
clone size: -; J gene: TRBJ2-5; V gene: TRBV5-1; D gene: -; CDR3 DNA: TGCGCCAGCAGCTTGGGCGGCCAAGAGACCCAGTACTTC; CDR3 protein: CASSLGGQETQYF
clone size: few; J gene: TRBJ2-1; V gene: TRBV4-1; D gene: TRBD2; CDR3 DNA: TGCGCCAGCAGCCCGGCTAGCGGGACCTACAATGAGCAGTTCTTC; CDR3 protein: CASSPASGTYNEQFF
clone size: -; J gene: TRBJ2-2; V gene: TRBV7-3; D gene: -; CDR3 DNA: TGTGCCAGCAGCAACCGGGACGCCGGGGAGCTGTTTTTT; CDR3 protein: CASSNRDAGELFF
clone size: -; J gene: TRBJ1-5; V gene: TRBV28; D gene: -; CDR3 DNA: TGTGCCAGCAGGAATAGTTTCCTGGGCCCTTATCAGCCCCAGCATTTT; CDR3 protein: CASRNSFLGPYQPQHF
clone size: -; J gene: TRBJ2-7; V gene: TRBV2; D gene: -; CDR3 DNA: TGTGCCAGCAGTGAAGAGGAAGGGATCTACTACGAGCAGTACTTC; CDR3 protein: CASSEEEGIYYEQYF
clone size: -; J gene: TRBJ1-2; V gene: TRBV14; D gene: -; CDR3 DNA: TGTGCCAGCAGCCAAGATGTCCGGGACTTTGCCTTC; CDR3 protein: CASSQDVRDFAF
clone size: -; J gene: TRBJ1-5; V gene: TRBV7-2; D gene: TRBD1; CDR3 DNA: TGTGCCAGCAGCCCCTGGACAGGGGAGAATCAGCCCCAGCATTTT; CDR3 protein: CASSPWTGENQPQHF
clone size: -; J gene: TRBJ2-6; V gene: TRBV5-4; D gene: TRBD2; CDR3 DNA: TGTGCCAGCAGCCGGACCGGACTAGCGGGAGCCTCTGGGGCCAACGTCCTGACTTTC; CDR3 protein: CASSRTGLAGASGANVLTF
clone size: -; J gene: TRBJ2-3; V gene: TRBV28; D gene: TRBD2; CDR3 DNA: TGTGCCAGCCGAAACCCAATAGCGGGAGCAGATACGCAGTATTTT; CDR3 protein: CASRNPIAGADTQYF
clone size: once; J gene: TRBJ2-7; V gene: TRBV18; D gene: -; CDR3 DNA: TGTGCCAGCTCACCCCTTGGGACAAACCCCTACGAGCAGTACTTC; CDR3 protein: CASSPLGTNPYEQYF
clone size: -; J gene: TRBJ2-7; V gene: TRBV18; D gene: -; CDR3 DNA: TGTGCCAGCTCCCCCATGGGTAACGGGGGCTACGAGCAGTACTTC; CDR3 protein: CASSPMGNGGYEQYF
clone size: -; J gene: TRBJ1-2; V gene: TRBV28; D gene: TRBD1; CDR3 DNA: TGTGCCAGCAGTCCACACGGAAGGGGGCAATACTATGGCTACACCTTC; CDR3 protein: CASSPHGRGQYYGYTF
clone size: -; J gene: TRBJ1-1; V gene: TRBV7-9; D gene: -; CDR3 DNA: TGTGCCAGCAGCTTACTTGGACAGACGAACACTGAAGCTTTCTTT; CDR3 protein: CASSLLGQTNTEAFF
clone size: -; J gene: TRBJ2-3; V gene: TRBV7-2; D gene: -; CDR3 DNA: TGTGCCAGCAGCTTAAGGAAGGGTCCAGATACGCAGTATTTT; CDR3 protein: CASSLRKGPDTQYF
clone size: -; J gene: TRBJ2-7; V gene: TRBV4-2; D gene: -; CDR3 DNA: TGTGCCAGCAGCCAAGATACCAGAAGTTTGCGCGAGCAGTACTTC; CDR3 protein: CASSQDTRSLREQYF
clone size: -; J gene: TRBJ1-2; V gene: TRBV5-8; D gene: -; CDR3 DNA: TGTGCCAGCAGCTTGGCCCCGGCAGATTACTATGGCTACACCTTC; CDR3 protein: CASSLAPADYYGYTF
clone size: -; J gene: TRBJ2-7; V gene: TRBV28; D gene: TRBD1; CDR3 DNA: TGTGCCAGCATGGGACAGGGGGCTGGAGAGCAGTACTTC; CDR3 protein: CASMGQGAGEQYF
clone size: -; J gene: TRBJ1-2; V gene: TRBV7-2; D gene: TRBD1; CDR3 DNA: TGTGCCAGCAGCTTAGGACAGGGGGCCACACTTCGCGGCTACACCTTC; CDR3 protein: CASSLGQGATLRGYTF
clone size: many; J gene: TRBJ1-2; V gene: TRBV5-5; D gene: -; CDR3 DNA: TGTGCCAGCAGCTTGGGACAGAGCCATGGCTACACCTTC; CDR3 protein: CASSLGQSHGYTF
clone size: few; J gene: TRBJ2-5; V gene: TRBV25-1; D gene: -; CDR3 DNA: TGTGCCAGCAGTGGGCTGGGGATGAGAGCCAAACAAGAGACCCAGTACTTC; CDR3 protein: CASSGLGMRAKQETQYF
clone size: -; J gene: TRBJ1-5; V gene: TRBV19; D gene: -; CDR3 DNA: TGTGCCAGTAGTATTAGGGGGGATTATAGCAATCAGCCCCAGCATTTT; CDR3 protein: CASSIRGDYSNQPQHF
clone size: -; J gene: TRBJ2-2; V gene: TRBV7-6; D gene: -; CDR3 DNA: TGTGCCAGCAGCTTAGCTGAGGGTCACACCGGGGAGCTGTTTTTT; CDR3 protein: CASSLAEGHTGELFF
clone size: -; J gene: TRBJ2-7; V gene: TRBV7-2; D gene: -; CDR3 DNA: TGTGCCAGCAGCTTAGTTTTTGGTCCCTACGAGCAGTACTTC; CDR3 protein: CASSLVFGPYEQYF
clone size: -; J gene: TRBJ2-3; V gene: TRBV7-2; D gene: -; CDR3 DNA: TGTGCCAGCAGCCCATGGGGGACCTTCACAGATACGCAGTATTTT; CDR3 protein: CASSPWGTFTDTQYF
clone size: few; J gene: TRBJ2-7; V gene: TRBV28; D gene: TRBD2; CDR3 DNA: TGTGCCAGCAGAGCGGGACTGATCTACGAGCAGTACTTC; CDR3 protein: CASRAGLIYEQYF
clone size: -; J gene: TRBJ2-3; V gene: TRBV7-9; D gene: -; CDR3 DNA: TGTGCCAGCAGCTTAGGTGAATCTTGGGTAGATACGCAGTATTTT; CDR3 protein: CASSLGESWVDTQYF
clone size: -; J gene: TRBJ2-5; V gene: TRBV6-6; D gene: TRBD1; CDR3 DNA: TGTGCCAGTGACACAGGGGGCGCGGGGGAGACCCAGTACTTC; CDR3 protein: CASDTGGAGETQYF
clone size: -; J gene: TRBJ2-1; V gene: TRBV6-5; D gene: -; CDR3 DNA: TGTGCCAGCAGCCGTACTCTAGGGAATGAGCAGTTCTTC; CDR3 protein: CASSRTLGNEQFF
clone size: -; J gene: TRBJ2-7; V gene: TRBV2; D gene: -; CDR3 DNA: TGTGCCAGCAGAAAACTAGATCTCTCCTACGAGCAGTACTTC; CDR3 protein: CASRKLDLSYEQYF
clone size: few; J gene: TRBJ2-6; V gene: TRBV18; D gene: -; CDR3 DNA: TGTGCCAGCTCCCCGACAGCTAGCTCTGGGGCCAACGTCCTGACTTTC; CDR3 protein: CASSPTASSGANVLTF
clone size: -; J gene: TRBJ2-1; V gene: TRBV19; D gene: TRBD2; CDR3 DNA: TGTGCCAGTAGTAGCGGGAGGAGGAATGAGCAGTTCTTC; CDR3 protein: CASSSGRRNEQFF
clone size: -; J gene: TRBJ2-7; V gene: TRBV10-3; D gene: TRBD2; CDR3 DNA: TGTGCCATCAGTGAGTCGGATAGCGGGAGTCTCCACGAGCAGTACTTC; CDR3 protein: CAISESDSGSLHEQYF
clone size: once; J gene: TRBJ2-3; V gene: TRBV7-6; D gene: TRBD1; CDR3 DNA: TGTGCCAGCAGCCTCCGGACAGGGGGGGGCACAGATACGCAGTATTTT; CDR3 protein: CASSLRTGGGTDTQYF
clone size: -; J gene: TRBJ2-7; V gene: TRBV28; D gene: -; CDR3 DNA: TGTGCCAGCAGTCGAGTAGCGGTGAGCTCCTACGAGCAGTACTTC; CDR3 protein: CASSRVAVSSYEQYF
clone size: -; J gene: TRBJ1-5; V gene: TRBV28; D gene: -; CDR3 DNA: TGTGCCAGCAGTTTATGGGCAGGTCGGAATCAGCCCCAGCATTTT; CDR3 protein: CASSLWAGRNQPQHF